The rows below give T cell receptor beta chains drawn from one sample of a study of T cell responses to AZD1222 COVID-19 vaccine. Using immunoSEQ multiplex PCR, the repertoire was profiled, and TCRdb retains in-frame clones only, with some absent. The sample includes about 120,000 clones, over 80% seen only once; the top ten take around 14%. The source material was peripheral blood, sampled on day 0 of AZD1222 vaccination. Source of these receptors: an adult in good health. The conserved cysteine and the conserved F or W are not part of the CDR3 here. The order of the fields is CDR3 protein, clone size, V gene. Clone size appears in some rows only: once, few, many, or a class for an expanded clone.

CDR3: ASSAHGRLAGGEY
size: -
V: TRBV28

CDR3: ASSQGRGQTQY
size: -
V: TRBV4-1

CDR3: ASSPAGQGFEGYT
size: once
V: TRBV6-5

CDR3: ASSATEYEQY
size: -
V: TRBV12-3/TRBV12-4

CDR3: ASSLVWNTEAF
size: -
V: TRBV12-3/TRBV12-4

CDR3: ASAGQTGLNTEAF
size: -
V: TRBV4-3

CDR3: ASSQGGAGREAF
size: -
V: TRBV3-1/TRBV3-2

CDR3: ASSQEYRGSNTEAF
size: -
V: TRBV4-3

CDR3: ASSASGQGWETQY
size: -
V: TRBV9

CDR3: ASSYGYGYT
size: -
V: TRBV19

CDR3: ASSLGGVLSNQPQH
size: -
V: TRBV27

CDR3: ASTPGIYNEQF
size: once
V: TRBV27

CDR3: ASRDSQYQPQH
size: -
V: TRBV6-5

CDR3: ASSFRSPGANVLT
size: -
V: TRBV5-1

CDR3: ASSQSLARGRDQPQH
size: -
V: TRBV23-1

CDR3: ASSYQADIQY
size: once
V: TRBV7-8

CDR3: ASSLGEGEQY
size: -
V: TRBV7-9

CDR3: ASSTYKNLNEKLF
size: -
V: TRBV6-5

CDR3: ASSEPQKTGLSTDTQY
size: -
V: TRBV2

CDR3: ASRLTGSSYEQY
size: -
V: TRBV4-1

CDR3: ASSPDRGRAGYT
size: few
V: TRBV2

CDR3: ASSPGVGTGELF
size: -
V: TRBV5-4

CDR3: ASSLGGVHEQY
size: -
V: TRBV11-3

CDR3: ASSLGDASYNQPQH
size: -
V: TRBV7-6

CDR3: ASSVGSFSGNTIY
size: -
V: TRBV6-5

CDR3: ASSNSPDTQY
size: -
V: TRBV27

CDR3: ASSRDSGGDYGYT
size: -
V: TRBV7-8

CDR3: ASSFWVGGYEQY
size: -
V: TRBV28

CDR3: ASSPQAGTSGGNWELF
size: -
V: TRBV4-3

CDR3: ASILGKGNTEAF
size: -
V: TRBV2